The T cell receptor (beta chain) described here comes from a study of cytomegalovirus exposure and HLA in healthy donors. The study's findings and limits: Reports showed the classifier diagnosing cytomegalovirus status with high specificity and sensitivity. There were some public TCRs occurring in many donors, but most TCR sequences were rare.

The CDR3 has 16 residues. V was shortened by 5 bases and J by 9 bases, with 20 bases between the two germline ends. Looked up from germline, CDR1 is MDHEN and CDR2 is SYDVKM. Produced via immunoSEQ multiplex PCR; TCRdb's table is partial and in-frame only. The data contain over 120,000 clones, 70% to 90% of them singletons. As regards this clone: What it binds is unknown.

Material: PBMCs. This clonotype was obtained from a woman aged 25 to 39 in good health and CMV-seropositive. The chain has TRBV28 and TRBJ1-6; possible D gene TRBD1, 6 bases. The CDR3 reads CASSPSQGPRGSPLHF. The CDR3, as DNA: TGTGCCAGCAGTCCCTCTCAGGGGCCACGCGGTTCACCCCTCCACTTT.